Listed below are T cell receptor beta chains from one sample, sequenced in a study of PD-1 blockade in classical Hodgkin lymphoma. Generated by immunoSEQ multiplex PCR, the TCRdb table keeps only in-frame clones and is missing some. This table has about 110,000 clones, 80% to 90% appearing once. Sequences were derived from peripheral blood mononuclear cells (PBMCs), sampled before the second cycle of nivolumab. The source is a human donor with classical Hodgkin lymphoma. The CDR3 runs from the conserved cysteine through the conserved F or W. Each record gives: D gene, V gene, J gene, clone size, CDR3 protein, CDR3 DNA. D genes are given only for firm matches. The size entry is marked missing in some rows and otherwise reads once, few, many or a size class.

TRBD1	TRBV5-5	TRBJ1-1	-	CASSLVQGAYYEAFF	TGTGCCAGCAGCTTGGTACAGGGGGCATATTATGAAGCTTTCTTT
-	TRBV19	TRBJ1-1	-	CATADSHLNTEAFF	TGTGCCACGGCGGACAGCCACCTGAACACTGAAGCTTTCTTT
-	TRBV5-5	TRBJ2-1	-	CASSLLAGPYNEQFF	TGTGCCAGCAGCTTGCTGGCGGGACCCTACAATGAGCAGTTCTTC
-	TRBV28	TRBJ1-3	-	CASSLRGSPSGNTIYF	TGTGCCAGCAGTTTAAGGGGGTCACCCTCTGGAAACACCATATATTTT
-	TRBV30	TRBJ1-2	few	CAWSRTYGYTF	TGTGCCTGGAGTCGGACCTATGGCTACACCTTC
-	TRBV25-1	TRBJ1-4	few	CASSEGSSGMEKLFF	TGTGCCAGCAGTGAAGGATCGTCCGGAATGGAAAAACTGTTTTTT
-	TRBV10-2	TRBJ1-1	-	CASSEIGNTEAFF	TGCGCCAGCAGTGAGATAGGGAACACTGAAGCTTTCTTT
-	TRBV5-1	TRBJ2-6	few	CASSDVSSGANVLTF	TGCGCCAGCAGTGATGTGAGCTCTGGGGCCAACGTCCTGACTTTC
-	TRBV4-1	TRBJ1-5	-	CASSQDWGAQVQPQHF	TGCGCCAGCAGCCAAGATTGGGGGGCGCAAGTTCAGCCCCAGCATTTT
TRBD1	TRBV4-2	TRBJ2-5	-	CASSQGPGTGPEQETQYF	TGTGCCAGCAGCCAAGGTCCCGGGACAGGGCCAGAGCAAGAGACCCAGTACTTC
TRBD2	TRBV7-9	TRBJ2-7	-	CASSSFAGTSGPKGYEQYF	TGTGCCAGCAGCTCCTTTGCCGGGACTAGCGGGCCGAAGGGCTACGAGCAGTACTTC
-	TRBV5-1	TRBJ2-7	-	CASRLADSYEQYF	TGCGCCAGCAGGTTAGCGGACTCCTACGAGCAGTACTTC
TRBD1	TRBV28	TRBJ1-5	few	CASTSGGTNQPQHF	TGTGCCAGCACTTCAGGGGGGACCAATCAGCCCCAGCATTTT
-	TRBV7-2	TRBJ1-5	-	CASSPRAGVNSNQPQHF	TGTGCCAGCAGCCCCCGAGCGGGAGTAAATAGCAATCAGCCCCAGCATTTT
-	TRBV5-5	TRBJ2-5	-	CASSLVLQETQYF	TGTGCCAGCAGCTTGGTGCTACAAGAGACCCAGTACTTC
TRBD2	TRBV11-2	TRBJ2-3	-	CASSLSGRSATQYF	TGTGCCAGCAGCCTTAGCGGGAGAAGTGCTACGCAGTATTTT
-	TRBV30	TRBJ2-4	-	CAWSGGHENIQYF	TGTGCCTGGAGTGGGGGCCACGAAAACATTCAGTACTTC
-	TRBV7-2	TRBJ2-2	-	CASSPDRTGELFF	TGTGCCAGCAGCCCTGACCGTACCGGGGAGCTGTTTTTT
TRBD1	TRBV29-1	TRBJ2-3	once	CSVDWGTGGADTQYF	TGCAGCGTTGACTGGGGGACAGGGGGCGCAGATACGCAGTATTTT
-	TRBV7-2	TRBJ1-2	once	CASSLGDKTTYGYTF	TGTGCCAGCAGCTTAGGGGACAAGACTACGTATGGCTACACCTTC
-	TRBV18	TRBJ1-1	-	CASSPRFGVRETEAFF	TGTGCCAGCTCACCACGATTCGGGGTCAGGGAGACTGAAGCTTTCTTT
-	TRBV2	TRBJ1-2	-	CASSELPYGYTF	TGTGCCAGCAGTGAGCTCCCCTATGGCTACACCTTC
TRBD2	TRBV4-2	TRBJ2-1	few	CASSPPSAGGGNEQFF	TGTGCCAGCAGCCCTCCCTCAGCGGGAGGTGGCAATGAGCAGTTCTTC
-	TRBV5-1	TRBJ2-3	-	CASSSLATDTQYF	TGCGCCAGCAGCTCGCTAGCGACGGATACGCAGTATTTT
TRBD1	TRBV6-1	TRBJ1-5	few	CASSVDRVQPQHF	TGTGCCAGCAGTGTCGACAGGGTCCAGCCCCAGCATTTT
-	TRBV7-6	TRBJ1-1	-	CASSPRAENTEAFF	TGTGCCAGCAGCCCAAGGGCGGAGAACACTGAAGCTTTCTTT
TRBD1	TRBV30	TRBJ1-1	-	CAWRRTGGFTEAFF	TGTGCCTGGAGACGGACAGGGGGATTCACTGAAGCTTTCTTT
TRBD1	TRBV11-3	TRBJ2-5	-	CASSSRGQAETQYF	TGTGCCAGCAGCTCCAGGGGGCAAGCGGAGACCCAGTACTTC
-	TRBV28	TRBJ2-7	-	CASSLMGSYEQYF	TGTGCCAGCAGTTTAATGGGGTCCTACGAGCAGTACTTC
-	TRBV7-9	TRBJ2-7	-	CASSLVGYEQYF	TGTGCCAGCAGCTTAGTCGGGTACGAGCAGTACTTC
-	TRBV10-1	TRBJ2-1	-	CASSESGFKAYNEQFF	TGCGCCAGCAGTGAGTCGGGGTTTAAGGCCTACAATGAGCAGTTCTTC
-	TRBV5-6	TRBJ2-1	-	CASSLTSQEQFF	TGTGCCAGCAGCTTGACTAGCCAAGAGCAGTTCTTC
-	TRBV10-2	TRBJ2-2	-	CARGGLKIKTITNTGELFF	TGCGCCAGAGGTGGGTTGAAGATTAAGACGATTACGAACACCGGGGAGCTGTTTTTT
-	TRBV29-1	TRBJ1-2	few	CSVAGAIEDGYTF	TGCAGCGTTGCGGGGGCTATCGAGGATGGCTACACCTTC
-	TRBV5-1	TRBJ2-1	-	CASSLGRPGNEQFF	TGCGCCAGCAGCCTCGGGCGCCCAGGGAATGAGCAGTTCTTC